A selection of T cell receptor beta chains follows, all from one sample in a study of blood T cell repertoires in COVID-19. The table came from immunoSEQ multiplex PCR; TCRdb's copy has only in-frame clones and leaves some out. The sample carries 300,000 or so clones, around 90% recorded once. Sequencing input: peripheral blood. The origin of the receptors is a woman in her thirties or forties with acute or convalescent COVID-19. CDR3s include the opening cysteine and the closing phenylalanine or tryptophan. D genes are given only for firm matches. Expanded clones get a size class; other rows say once, few or many, or leave the size out.

>NA|TRBJ2-2|NA|TRBV29-1|14
TGCAGCGTTGAGGGCCAGAGCTACACCGGGGAGCTGTTTTTT
CSVEGQSYTGELFF
>NA|TRBJ2-5|NA|TRBV12-3/TRBV12-4|13
TGTGCCAGCAGCTCACTAGAGAAAGAGACCCAGTACTTC
CASSSLEKETQYF
>NA|TRBJ1-3|NA|TRBV5-6|16
TGTGCCAGCAGCTTGGTCAGTGGGCCCGTTGGAAACACCATATATTTT
CASSLVSGPVGNTIYF
>NA|TRBJ2-1|TRBD2|TRBV9|17
TGTGCCAGCAGCCCAAGGACTAGCGGGGGGCGATACAATGAGCAGTTCTTC
CASSPRTSGGRYNEQFF
>NA|TRBJ1-1|NA|TRBV9|13
TGTGCCAGCAGCGCAAAACAGAACACTGAAGCTTTCTTT
CASSAKQNTEAFF
>NA|TRBJ2-5|TRBD2|TRBV5-1|14
TGCGCCAGCAGCTTGGGGGGAGGGGAGGAGACCCAGTACTTC
CASSLGGGEETQYF
>NA|TRBJ1-2|NA|TRBV6-5|13
TGTGCCAGCAGTCCAAGAGGGAACTATGGCTACACCTTC
CASSPRGNYGYTF
>few|TRBJ1-2|TRBD1|TRBV19|15
TGTGCCAGTAGTATATGGACAGGGGGCAACTATGGCTACACCTTC
CASSIWTGGNYGYTF
>NA|TRBJ1-1|TRBD1|TRBV18|16
TGTGCCAGCTCACTAGAGCAGGGGGCGATGAACACTGAAGCTTTCTTT
CASSLEQGAMNTEAFF
>NA|TRBJ2-1|TRBD2|TRBV7-9|16
TGTGCCAGCACCAACTATGGACTAGCGGGGTGGAATGAGCAGTTCTTC
CASTNYGLAGWNEQFF
>NA|TRBJ1-4|NA|TRBV9|16
TGTGCCAGCAGCGTAGCTGGCGGGGATATACGGGAAAAACTGTTTTTT
CASSVAGGDIREKLFF
>NA|TRBJ2-2|TRBD2|TRBV19|16
TGTGCCAGTAGTACAGGACTAGCGGCGAACACCGGGGAGCTGTTTTTT
CASSTGLAANTGELFF
>NA|TRBJ2-5|TRBD1|TRBV7-8|14
TGTGCCAGCAGCTCGACAGGGGGAAGAGAGACCCAGTACTTC
CASSSTGGRETQYF
>NA|TRBJ2-1|NA|TRBV2|13
TGTGCCAGCATCCACTCCCTCGGGAATGAGCAGTTCTTC
CASIHSLGNEQFF
>NA|TRBJ1-5|TRBD1|TRBV4-1|15
TGCGCCAGCAGCCAAGAAGGGACAGGCAATCAGCCCCAGCATTTT
CASSQEGTGNQPQHF
>NA|TRBJ1-1|NA|TRBV6-4|13
TGTGCCAGCAGTGACAGGGGGGAGGGTGAAGCTTTCTTT
CASSDRGEGEAFF
>NA|TRBJ2-4|NA|TRBV12-2|15
TGTGCAAGTCGCTTATTCGACAGGGGGAGTAACATTCAGTACTTC
CASRLFDRGSNIQYF
>NA|TRBJ1-1|NA|TRBV2|16
TGTGCCAGCAGTTTCCGGGACATCCGCTTGGGGACTGAAGCTTTCTTT
CASSFRDIRLGTEAFF
>NA|TRBJ1-5|TRBD1|TRBV16|14
TGTGCCAGCAGCCACGGGACAGGGGGTCAGCCCCAGCATTTT
CASSHGTGGQPQHF
>NA|TRBJ2-5|TRBD2|TRBV2|15
TGTGCCAGCAGTGAAACTAGCGGGGGACTAGAGACCCAGTACTTC
CASSETSGGLETQYF
>NA|TRBJ2-5|NA|TRBV19|15
TGTGCCAGTAACATCGGACTCAACCGGGGAGAGACCCAGTACTTC
CASNIGLNRGETQYF
>NA|TRBJ1-2|NA|TRBV19|17
TGTGCCAGTAGTATAGCTACAGGGTCAGGGTCTAACTATGGCTACACCTTC
CASSIATGSGSNYGYTF
>NA|TRBJ2-1|NA|TRBV30|15
TGTGCCTGGAGTAAAAAGGGGCAGGGTGGGGATGAGCAGTTCTTC
CAWSKKGQGGDEQFF
>NA|TRBJ1-4|NA|TRBV19|14
TGTGCCAGTACGGGGGTTGCAACTAATGAAAAACTGTTTTTT
CASTGVATNEKLFF
>NA|TRBJ1-2|NA|TRBV7-9|13
TGTGCCAGCAGGGCAAAGGGGTATGGGGGCTACACCTTC
CASRAKGYGGYTF
>once|TRBJ1-5|NA|TRBV21-1|15
TGTGCCAGCAGCCCAGGTCGGTTGGGCAATCAGCCCCAGCATTTT
CASSPGRLGNQPQHF
>NA|TRBJ2-5|TRBD2|TRBV29-1|14
TGCAGCGTGAGACAGCGGGGGGGCTCGGAGACCCAGTACTTC
CSVRQRGGSETQYF
>NA|TRBJ2-5|TRBD1|TRBV4-2|17
TGTGCCAGCAGCCAAGATTGGGGCCATGGACAGGCGGGGACCCAGTACTTC
CASSQDWGHGQAGTQYF
>NA|TRBJ1-1|NA|TRBV18|15
TGTGCCAGCTCACCACCGCAGGGGCGAGGGACTGAAGCTTTCTTT
CASSPPQGRGTEAFF
>once|TRBJ1-2|NA|TRBV6-1|12
TGTGCCAGCAGTGAATACAGCTATGGCTACACCTTC
CASSEYSYGYTF
>NA|TRBJ1-2|TRBD1|TRBV7-9|14
TGTGCCAGCAGCGGACAGGGGGTAGGCTATGGCTACACCTTC
CASSGQGVGYGYTF
>NA|TRBJ2-1|TRBD2|TRBV4-1|20
TGCGCCAGCAGCCACTTTGGACTAGCGGGGGCCCTCCCCTTAGGGAATGAGCAGTTCTTC
CASSHFGLAGALPLGNEQFF
>NA|TRBJ2-5|TRBD1|TRBV13|18
TGTGCCAGCAGCCCACCGGGACAGGGGGCTTTAGTGGAAGAGACCCAGTACTTC
CASSPPGQGALVEETQYF
>NA|TRBJ1-1|NA|TRBV19|12
TGTGCCAGTATATTTAGGGGCACTGAAGCTTTCTTT
CASIFRGTEAFF
>NA|TRBJ1-5|NA|TRBV2|13
TGTGCCAGCAATCCAGAGCGGGGTCAGCCCCAGCATTTT
CASNPERGQPQHF
>NA|TRBJ1-4|TRBD1|TRBV5-1|15
TGCGCCAGCAGCCTGGGGGGACAGGGCAGTGAAAAACTGTTTTTT
CASSLGGQGSEKLFF
>NA|TRBJ1-1|NA|TRBV18|16
TGTGCCAGCTCACCTTACCTCGCGACAGTGAACACTGAAGCTTTCTTT
CASSPYLATVNTEAFF
>NA|TRBJ2-4|NA|TRBV7-9|17
TGTGCCAGCAGCTCGGAGCAAACACTAAAAGCCAAAAACATTCAGTACTTC
CASSSEQTLKAKNIQYF
>few|TRBJ1-2|TRBD1|TRBV6-5|14
TGTGCCAGCAGTTACTCGACAGGGTCCCGCGGCTACACCTTC
CASSYSTGSRGYTF
>NA|TRBJ1-2|TRBD1|TRBV5-1|15
TGCGCCAGCAGTCCCGCTTCCGGACAGGGCTATGGCTACACCTTC
CASSPASGQGYGYTF
>once|TRBJ1-4|NA|TRBV5-6|15
TGTGCCAGCAGCTTGACAGATGCAACTAATGAAAAACTGTTTTTT
CASSLTDATNEKLFF
>NA|TRBJ1-2|NA|TRBV2|11
TGTGCCAGCAGCCTGACTTATGGCTACACCTTC
CASSLTYGYTF